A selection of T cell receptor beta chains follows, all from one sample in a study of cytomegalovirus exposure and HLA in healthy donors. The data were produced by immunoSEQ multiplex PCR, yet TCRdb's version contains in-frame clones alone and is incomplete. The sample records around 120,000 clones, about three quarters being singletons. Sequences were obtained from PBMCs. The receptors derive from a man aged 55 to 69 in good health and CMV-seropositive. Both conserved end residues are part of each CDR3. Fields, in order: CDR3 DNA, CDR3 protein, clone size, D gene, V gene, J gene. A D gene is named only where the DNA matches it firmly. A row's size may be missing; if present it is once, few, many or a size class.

cdr3_nt: TGCGCCAGCAGCTTTGGAGGGACCTACGAGCAGTACTTC; cdr3_aa: CASSFGGTYEQYF; clone_size: NA; d_call: NA; v_call: TRBV5-1; j_call: TRBJ2-7
cdr3_nt: TGTGCCAGCAGCGTACAGGCGCTTGGAAACACCATATATTTT; cdr3_aa: CASSVQALGNTIYF; clone_size: NA; d_call: NA; v_call: TRBV9; j_call: TRBJ1-3
cdr3_nt: TGTGCCAGCAGCTTAGACAGGGGCGAGACCCAGTACTTC; cdr3_aa: CASSLDRGETQYF; clone_size: NA; d_call: TRBD1; v_call: TRBV7-3; j_call: TRBJ2-5
cdr3_nt: TGTGCCAGCAGCTTGACAGCCATCTCCTATAATTCACCCCTCCACTTT; cdr3_aa: CASSLTAISYNSPLHF; clone_size: few; d_call: NA; v_call: TRBV2; j_call: TRBJ1-6
cdr3_nt: TGCGCCAGCAGCTTGGCCGGAGGGAATGAGCAGTTCTTC; cdr3_aa: CASSLAGGNEQFF; clone_size: NA; d_call: NA; v_call: TRBV5-1; j_call: TRBJ2-1
cdr3_nt: TGTGCCAGCAGTGTAAACCGCCCCCAGGGCGAGCAGTACTTC; cdr3_aa: CASSVNRPQGEQYF; clone_size: few; d_call: NA; v_call: TRBV6-1; j_call: TRBJ2-7
cdr3_nt: TGTGCCAGCAGCCGGGACAGGTCCTTCGGGGATACGCAGTATTTT; cdr3_aa: CASSRDRSFGDTQYF; clone_size: NA; d_call: TRBD1; v_call: TRBV11-2; j_call: TRBJ2-3
cdr3_nt: TGTGCCAGTAGTATAGGCGGGACCGGGGCCAACGTCCTGACTTTC; cdr3_aa: CASSIGGTGANVLTF; clone_size: NA; d_call: NA; v_call: TRBV19; j_call: TRBJ2-6
cdr3_nt: TGTGCCAGCAGCCCGGGACTGAATAGCAATCAGCCCCAGCATTTT; cdr3_aa: CASSPGLNSNQPQHF; clone_size: NA; d_call: NA; v_call: TRBV5-4; j_call: TRBJ1-5
cdr3_nt: TGTGCCAGCAGCGTAGCGGCAGGGGGTCAGGAAAAACTGTTTTTT; cdr3_aa: CASSVAAGGQEKLFF; clone_size: NA; d_call: TRBD1; v_call: TRBV9; j_call: TRBJ1-4
cdr3_nt: TGTGCCAGCTCACCACCGTTGCAGGGCCCGAACACTGAAGCTTTCTTT; cdr3_aa: CASSPPLQGPNTEAFF; clone_size: NA; d_call: NA; v_call: TRBV18; j_call: TRBJ1-1
cdr3_nt: TGTGCCAGCAGTGACTCTAGCACCGGGGAGCTGTTTTTT; cdr3_aa: CASSDSSTGELFF; clone_size: NA; d_call: NA; v_call: TRBV6-4; j_call: TRBJ2-2
cdr3_nt: TGTGCCAGCAGCGCGGACAGGTCCACTGAAGCTTTCTTT; cdr3_aa: CASSADRSTEAFF; clone_size: NA; d_call: TRBD1; v_call: TRBV11-3; j_call: TRBJ1-1
cdr3_nt: TGTGCCAGTAGTATGGGGACAGGGAAAGGCGAGACCCAGTACTTC; cdr3_aa: CASSMGTGKGETQYF; clone_size: NA; d_call: TRBD1; v_call: TRBV19; j_call: TRBJ2-5
cdr3_nt: TGTGCCAGCCACCCGGGGGCGGGGGACACTGAAGCTTTCTTT; cdr3_aa: CASHPGAGDTEAFF; clone_size: NA; d_call: NA; v_call: TRBV5-4; j_call: TRBJ1-1
cdr3_nt: TGTGCCAGCGCCCGTGGCAGGGGGCTTTTAGGCTACACCTTC; cdr3_aa: CASARGRGLLGYTF; clone_size: once; d_call: TRBD1; v_call: TRBV27; j_call: TRBJ1-2
cdr3_nt: TGTGCCAGCAGCTTAGCTCCCCCGGGGGGCATCGACAATGAGCAGTTCTTC; cdr3_aa: CASSLAPPGGIDNEQFF; clone_size: NA; d_call: NA; v_call: TRBV11-2; j_call: TRBJ2-1
cdr3_nt: TGTGCCACCAGCAGACAGACTCAAAAACTGTTTTTT; cdr3_aa: CATSRQTQKLFF; clone_size: few; d_call: NA; v_call: TRBV15; j_call: TRBJ1-4
cdr3_nt: TGTGCCAGCTCACCCACCGGAGGGGACCGGGAGCTGTTTTTT; cdr3_aa: CASSPTGGDRELFF; clone_size: NA; d_call: NA; v_call: TRBV18; j_call: TRBJ2-2
cdr3_nt: TGTGCCAGCTCACCAAGGGGGACAGGCTCCTACGAGCAGTACTTC; cdr3_aa: CASSPRGTGSYEQYF; clone_size: few; d_call: TRBD1; v_call: TRBV18; j_call: TRBJ2-7
cdr3_nt: TGTGCCATCAGCCAGGGAAGGGGAGAGACCCAGTACTTC; cdr3_aa: CAISQGRGETQYF; clone_size: NA; d_call: NA; v_call: TRBV10-3; j_call: TRBJ2-5
cdr3_nt: TGTGCCTCTTGGGACAGGGGGACCTACGAGCAGTACTTC; cdr3_aa: CASWDRGTYEQYF; clone_size: NA; d_call: TRBD1; v_call: TRBV10-3; j_call: TRBJ2-7
cdr3_nt: TGTGCCAGCTCACCAATTTTGTATACTGAAGCTTTCTTT; cdr3_aa: CASSPILYTEAFF; clone_size: NA; d_call: NA; v_call: TRBV18; j_call: TRBJ1-1
cdr3_nt: TGCGCCAGCAGCTCGACGGAGAACTATGGCTACACCTTC; cdr3_aa: CASSSTENYGYTF; clone_size: NA; d_call: NA; v_call: TRBV5-1; j_call: TRBJ1-2
cdr3_nt: TGTGCCACCAGCCGTACCATTGGGGACAGGGGATCGGGAAACACCATATATTTT; cdr3_aa: CATSRTIGDRGSGNTIYF; clone_size: NA; d_call: TRBD1; v_call: TRBV15; j_call: TRBJ1-3
cdr3_nt: TGCAGCGCCGTCTCCGGTATCACAGATACGCAGTATTTT; cdr3_aa: CSAVSGITDTQYF; clone_size: few; d_call: NA; v_call: TRBV29-1; j_call: TRBJ2-3
cdr3_nt: TGTGCCAGCACCATATTGACAGGGATCTATGGCTACACCTTC; cdr3_aa: CASTILTGIYGYTF; clone_size: NA; d_call: TRBD1; v_call: TRBV6-1; j_call: TRBJ1-2
cdr3_nt: TGTGCCAGCAGCTTTAGAGCGGGCTGGATGGCTTTCTTT; cdr3_aa: CASSFRAGWMAFF; clone_size: NA; d_call: NA; v_call: TRBV11-3; j_call: TRBJ1-1
cdr3_nt: TGTGCCACCGTCTTGAACACTGAAGCTTTCTTT; cdr3_aa: CATVLNTEAFF; clone_size: once; d_call: NA; v_call: TRBV10-3; j_call: TRBJ1-1
cdr3_nt: TGTGCCAGCAGCTCCTGGACAGGTGGGGCCTACGAGCAGTACTTC; cdr3_aa: CASSSWTGGAYEQYF; clone_size: NA; d_call: TRBD1; v_call: TRBV7-9; j_call: TRBJ2-7
cdr3_nt: TGTGCCAGCAGTTCAGGACAGGGGGTAGCTTTCTTT; cdr3_aa: CASSSGQGVAFF; clone_size: once; d_call: TRBD1; v_call: TRBV28; j_call: TRBJ1-1
cdr3_nt: TGCAGCGTTGAATTATTTGGGGCCAGGGGCTCCTCTGGAAACACCATATATTTT; cdr3_aa: CSVELFGARGSSGNTIYF; clone_size: NA; d_call: NA; v_call: TRBV29-1; j_call: TRBJ1-3
cdr3_nt: TGTGCCAGTAGTTCTAGACAGGGAGGAATGGAACCCCTCCACTTT; cdr3_aa: CASSSRQGGMEPLHF; clone_size: few; d_call: TRBD1; v_call: TRBV19; j_call: TRBJ1-6
cdr3_nt: TGCGCCAGCAGCTTGAGCGGGGTTGACACTGAAGCTTTCTTT; cdr3_aa: CASSLSGVDTEAFF; clone_size: NA; d_call: NA; v_call: TRBV5-1; j_call: TRBJ1-1
cdr3_nt: TGTGCCAGCAGTTACGACGGGGTCATGAACACTGAAGCTTTCTTT; cdr3_aa: CASSYDGVMNTEAFF; clone_size: NA; d_call: NA; v_call: TRBV6-5; j_call: TRBJ1-1
cdr3_nt: TGTGCCAGCAGCTCGGGAAGACAGGGATTTTTCGAGACCCAGTACTTC; cdr3_aa: CASSSGRQGFFETQYF; clone_size: NA; d_call: TRBD1; v_call: TRBV28; j_call: TRBJ2-5
cdr3_nt: TGTGCCTGGAGCCGCGGGACAGGGGGCTATGGCTACACCTTC; cdr3_aa: CAWSRGTGGYGYTF; clone_size: NA; d_call: TRBD1; v_call: TRBV30; j_call: TRBJ1-2
cdr3_nt: TGTGCCAGCAGCGTTCAGGGAACCTCCCGCGAGCAGTACTTC; cdr3_aa: CASSVQGTSREQYF; clone_size: NA; d_call: NA; v_call: TRBV9; j_call: TRBJ2-7
cdr3_nt: TGTGCCAGCAGTACGTTTAGCGGGGCGAACAATGAGCAGTTCTTC; cdr3_aa: CASSTFSGANNEQFF; clone_size: NA; d_call: TRBD2; v_call: TRBV6-5; j_call: TRBJ2-1
cdr3_nt: TGTGCCAGCTCACTCTCCAGTGCAGGGACTGGAAACACCATATATTTT; cdr3_aa: CASSLSSAGTGNTIYF; clone_size: NA; d_call: NA; v_call: TRBV18; j_call: TRBJ1-3
cdr3_nt: TGTGCCAGCAGCGTAGGGGGGCTCGGTAATTCACCCCTCCACTTT; cdr3_aa: CASSVGGLGNSPLHF; clone_size: NA; d_call: NA; v_call: TRBV9; j_call: TRBJ1-6
cdr3_nt: TGTGCCAGTAGTATAGATCACCGGAGCTCTGGGGCCAACGTCCTGACTTTC; cdr3_aa: CASSIDHRSSGANVLTF; clone_size: few; d_call: NA; v_call: TRBV19; j_call: TRBJ2-6
cdr3_nt: TGTGCCAGCAGCTTGGAGCGGACTAGCACAGATACGCAGTATTTT; cdr3_aa: CASSLERTSTDTQYF; clone_size: NA; d_call: NA; v_call: TRBV7-3; j_call: TRBJ2-3
cdr3_nt: TGTGCCACCAGCGGGGGGACAGGGGCCCAGGGAACAACTAATGAAAAACTGTTTTTT; cdr3_aa: CATSGGTGAQGTTNEKLFF; clone_size: NA; d_call: TRBD1; v_call: TRBV15; j_call: TRBJ1-4
cdr3_nt: TGCGCCAGCAGCTTGGAAGCGGCAAAGCAAGAGACCCAGTACTTC; cdr3_aa: CASSLEAAKQETQYF; clone_size: once; d_call: NA; v_call: TRBV5-1; j_call: TRBJ2-5
cdr3_nt: TGTTCCAGCAGCTGGGACAGGGAGGAGGCTTTCTTT; cdr3_aa: CSSSWDREEAFF; clone_size: NA; d_call: TRBD1; v_call: TRBV7-9; j_call: TRBJ1-1
cdr3_nt: TGTGCCTGGACCCTGGTGGGGGGAGGCGAGACCCAGTACTTC; cdr3_aa: CAWTLVGGGETQYF; clone_size: NA; d_call: NA; v_call: TRBV30; j_call: TRBJ2-5
cdr3_nt: TGTTCCAGCAGCGCCCTAGCAGATACGCAGTATTTT; cdr3_aa: CSSSALADTQYF; clone_size: NA; d_call: NA; v_call: TRBV7-9; j_call: TRBJ2-3
cdr3_nt: TGTGCCAGCACCGTCCCGGGACAGGGGGCGTACGAGCAGTACTTC; cdr3_aa: CASTVPGQGAYEQYF; clone_size: NA; d_call: TRBD1; v_call: TRBV28; j_call: TRBJ2-7
cdr3_nt: TGTGCCAGCAGCGGGACAGGGAGCAGCACAGATACGCAGTATTTT; cdr3_aa: CASSGTGSSTDTQYF; clone_size: NA; d_call: TRBD1; v_call: TRBV2; j_call: TRBJ2-3